Below are 4 T cell receptor beta chains sequenced from a single sample in a study of post-analysis software for immune sequencing data. Findings and caveats of the study: About five TRBV segments were more frequent in patients than controls; TRBV5-6, TRBV5-1 and TRBV20-1 belonged to this group.

Their specific antigens are unknown. TCR beta cDNA libraries had unique molecular identifiers. TCRdb reprocessed the PCR reads via MiXCR and lists one record per CDR3 protein. The table lists some 890,000 distinct CDR3 sequences, roughly 58% of them singletons. Sequencing was done on a sample of blood. These receptors all come from a girl aged 5 to 17 with multiple sclerosis.

This clonotype was seen a handful of times. The genes are TRBV5-1 and TRBJ2-7; D possibly corresponds to TRBD2 (6 bases). Germline lookup yields CDR1 SGHRS and CDR2 YFSETQ. The V and J ends lost 0 bases and 5 bases respectively, with 12 bases between them. CDR3 length: 14 amino acids. The CDR3 here is CASSLAPGADEQYF. CDR3 DNA: TGCGCCAGCAGCTTGGCACCGGGAGCAGACGAGCAGTACTTC.

This clonotype was seen more than once but under ten times. This rearrangement joins TRBV6-5 to TRBJ2-6; TRBD1 is a possible D gene (6 bases). From germline, CDR1 is MNHEY and CDR2 SVGAGI. The ends were cut back, 4 bases at V and 0 bases at J, with 10 bases in the middle. The CDR3 is made up of 16 amino acids. The DNA for the CDR3 is TGTGCCAGCAGTTTCGACAGGCACTCTGGGGCCAACGTCCTGACTTTC. This encodes CASSFDRHSGANVLTF.

This clonotype was observed a handful of times. The chain couples TRBV5-1 to TRBJ2-1; the D is unclear. V was clipped by 7 bases and J by 5 bases, with 7 bases between them. In germline, CDR1 is SGHRS, CDR2 YFSETQ. The length of the CDR3 is 11 residues. CDR3 sequence reads: CASGGNNEQFF. CDR3 DNA sequence: TGCGCCAGCGGCGGAAACAATGAGCAGTTCTTC.

J is TRBJ2-1 and V is TRBV5-6, with TRBD2 matching 7 bases. J lost 4 bases, V lost 7 bases, and 8 bases had no gene match. In germline, CDR1 is SGHDT, CDR2 YYEEEE. CDR3 length equals 14 residues. CDR3 amino acids: CASGGEKTYNEQFF. CDR3 nucleotides: TGTGCCAGCGGGGGGGAAAAAACTTACAATGAGCAGTTCTTC.